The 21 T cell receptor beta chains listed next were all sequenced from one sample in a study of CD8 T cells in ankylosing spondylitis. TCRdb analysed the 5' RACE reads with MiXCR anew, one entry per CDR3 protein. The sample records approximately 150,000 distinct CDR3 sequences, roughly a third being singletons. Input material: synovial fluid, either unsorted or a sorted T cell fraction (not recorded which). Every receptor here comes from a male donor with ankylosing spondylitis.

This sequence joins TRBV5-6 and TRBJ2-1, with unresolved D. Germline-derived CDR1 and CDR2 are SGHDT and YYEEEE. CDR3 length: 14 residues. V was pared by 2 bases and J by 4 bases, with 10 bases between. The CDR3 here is CASSFPSKYNEQFF. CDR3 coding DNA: TGTGCCAGCAGCTTCCCCAGCAAATACAATGAGCAGTTCTTC.

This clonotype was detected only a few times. This CDR3 reads CASTSHGSGYTF. The CDR3 DNA is TGTGCCAGCACCTCACATGGATCTGGCTACACCTTC. V and J are TRBV12-3 or TRBV12-4 and TRBJ1-2; D unclear. The CDR3 contains 12 residues. V gave up 7 bases and J gave up 7 bases, with 13 bases separating them.

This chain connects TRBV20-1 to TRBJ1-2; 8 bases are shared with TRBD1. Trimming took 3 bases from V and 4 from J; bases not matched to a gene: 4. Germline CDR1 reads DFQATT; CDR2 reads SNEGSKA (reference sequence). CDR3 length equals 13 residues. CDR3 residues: CSARRDRPYGYTF. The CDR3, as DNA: TGCAGTGCTAGGCGGGACAGGCCCTATGGCTACACCTTC.

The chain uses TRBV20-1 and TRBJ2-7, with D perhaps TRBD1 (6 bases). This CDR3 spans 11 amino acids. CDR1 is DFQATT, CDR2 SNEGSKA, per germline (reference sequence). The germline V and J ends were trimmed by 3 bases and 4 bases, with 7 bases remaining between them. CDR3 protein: CSASRGYEQYF. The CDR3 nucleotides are TGCAGTGCTAGCAGGGGTTACGAGCAGTACTTC.

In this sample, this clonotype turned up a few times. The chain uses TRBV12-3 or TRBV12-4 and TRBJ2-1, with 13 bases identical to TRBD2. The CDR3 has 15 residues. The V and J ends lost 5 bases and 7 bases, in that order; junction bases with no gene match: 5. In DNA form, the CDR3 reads TGTGCCAGCAGTCTCGGGACTAGCGGGGCAAATGAGCAGTTCTTC. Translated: CASSLGTSGANEQFF.

The CDR3 reads CASSLGLAGGDEQFF. The CDR3 nucleotides read TGTGCCAGCAGCTTAGGACTAGCGGGGGGCGATGAGCAGTTCTTC. The chain is built from TRBV7-9 and TRBJ2-1, with 13 positions matching TRBD2. This CDR3 spans 15 amino acids. Germline V gene sequence: CDR1 SEHNR, CDR2 FQNEAQ (reference sequence). Trimming cost V 1 base and J 8 bases; bases outside gene matches: 2.

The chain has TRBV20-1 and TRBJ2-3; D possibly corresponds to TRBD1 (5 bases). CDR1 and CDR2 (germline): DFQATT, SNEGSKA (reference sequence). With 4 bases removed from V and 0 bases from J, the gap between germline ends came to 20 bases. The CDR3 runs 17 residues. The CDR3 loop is CSAIFPWGVTSTDTQYF. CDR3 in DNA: TGCAGTGCTATTTTCCCCTGGGGCGTGACTAGCACAGATACGCAGTATTTT.

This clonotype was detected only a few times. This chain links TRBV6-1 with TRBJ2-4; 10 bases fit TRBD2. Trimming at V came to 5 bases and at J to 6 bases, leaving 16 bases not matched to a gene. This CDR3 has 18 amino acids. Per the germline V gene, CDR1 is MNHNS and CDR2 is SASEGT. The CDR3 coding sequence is TGTGCCAGCAGTCCTAGCGGGGGACCTCGAGGTCTGATAAACATTCAGTACTTC. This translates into CASSPSGGPRGLINIQYF.

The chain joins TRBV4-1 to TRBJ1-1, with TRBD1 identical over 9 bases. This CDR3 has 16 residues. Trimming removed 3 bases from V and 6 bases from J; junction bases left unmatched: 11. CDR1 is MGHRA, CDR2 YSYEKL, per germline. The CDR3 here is CASSHPGQGIFSEAFF. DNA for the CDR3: TGCGCCAGCAGCCATCCGGGACAGGGAATTTTTTCTGAAGCTTTCTTT.

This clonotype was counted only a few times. The CDR3 DNA follows: TGCAGCGCTTCCCGGCGAGGGACTAATGAAAAACTGTTTTTT. It translates to CSASRRGTNEKLFF. This chain connects TRBV20-1 to TRBJ1-4; no reliable D call. Germline loops: CDR1 DFQATT, CDR2 SNEGSKA (reference sequence). CDR3 length: 14 residues.

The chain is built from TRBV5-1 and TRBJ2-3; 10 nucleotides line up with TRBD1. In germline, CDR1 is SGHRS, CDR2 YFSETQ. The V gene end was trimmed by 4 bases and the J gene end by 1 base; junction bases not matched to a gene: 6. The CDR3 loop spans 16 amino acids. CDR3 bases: TGCGCCAGCAGCCCTGGGGACAGGGGCGGCACAGATACGCAGTATTTT. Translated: CASSPGDRGGTDTQYF.

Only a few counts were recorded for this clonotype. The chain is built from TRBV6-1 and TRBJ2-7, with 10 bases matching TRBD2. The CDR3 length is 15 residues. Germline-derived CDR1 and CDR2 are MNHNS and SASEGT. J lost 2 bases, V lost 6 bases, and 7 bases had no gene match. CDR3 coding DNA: TGTGCCAGCAGCCGTGGACTAGCGGTTACCTACGAGCAGTACTTC. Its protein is CASSRGLAVTYEQYF.

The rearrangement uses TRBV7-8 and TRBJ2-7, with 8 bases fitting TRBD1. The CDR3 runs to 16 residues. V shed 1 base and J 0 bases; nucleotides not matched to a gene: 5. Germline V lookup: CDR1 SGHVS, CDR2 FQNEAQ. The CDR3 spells CASSLGVTGVSYEQYF. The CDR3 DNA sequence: TGTGCCAGCAGCTTAGGTGTGACAGGGGTCTCCTACGAGCAGTACTTC.

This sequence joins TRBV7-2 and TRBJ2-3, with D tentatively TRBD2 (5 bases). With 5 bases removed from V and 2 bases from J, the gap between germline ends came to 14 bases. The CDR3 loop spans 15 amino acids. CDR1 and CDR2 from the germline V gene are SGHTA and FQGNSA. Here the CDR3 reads CASSPLDWPTDTQYF. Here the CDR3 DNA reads TGTGCCAGCAGCCCCCTGGACTGGCCCACAGATACGCAGTATTTT.

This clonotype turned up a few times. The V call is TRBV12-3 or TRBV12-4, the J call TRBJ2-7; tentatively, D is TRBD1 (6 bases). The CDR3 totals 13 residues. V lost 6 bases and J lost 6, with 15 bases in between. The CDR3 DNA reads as TGTGCCAGCAGCGCCGGACAGTTGATCGAGCAGTACTTC. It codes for CASSAGQLIEQYF.

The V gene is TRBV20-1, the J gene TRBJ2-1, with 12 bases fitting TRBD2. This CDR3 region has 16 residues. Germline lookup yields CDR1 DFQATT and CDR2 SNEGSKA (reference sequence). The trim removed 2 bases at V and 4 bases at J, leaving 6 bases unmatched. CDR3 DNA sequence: TGCAGTGCTAGACCTAGCGGGGGGGGGTTTTACAATGAGCAGTTCTTC. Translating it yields CSARPSGGGFYNEQFF.

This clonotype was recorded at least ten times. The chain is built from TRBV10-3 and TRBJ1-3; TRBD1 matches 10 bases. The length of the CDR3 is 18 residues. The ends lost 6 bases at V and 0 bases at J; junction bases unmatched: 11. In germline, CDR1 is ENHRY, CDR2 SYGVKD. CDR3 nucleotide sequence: TGTGCCATCAGGGCGACAGGGGGCTCGGCTTTCTCTGGAAACACCATATATTTT. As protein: CAIRATGGSAFSGNTIYF.

CDR3 nucleotides: TGTGCCAGCAGAGACCTACTAGCCAGGCATGAGCAGTTCTTC. It codes for CASRDLLARHEQFF. This chain uses TRBV6-1 with TRBJ2-1; TRBD2 is a possible D gene (6 bases). CDR3 length: 14 amino acids. The germline V gene has CDR1 MNHNS and CDR2 SASEGT. Trimming took off 6 bases at V and 8 bases at J, with 17 bases between the two ends.

The CDR3 region is CATSRETVMDTQYF. DNA of the CDR3: TGTGCCACCAGCAGAGAGACAGTAATGGATACGCAGTATTTT. J is TRBJ2-3 and V is TRBV15; TRBD1 might be the D (5 bases). Between the trimmed V and J ends, which lost 0 bases and 6 bases, there was a span of 10 bases. The CDR3 consists of 14 residues. From germline, CDR1 is LNHNV and CDR2 YYDKDF (reference sequence).

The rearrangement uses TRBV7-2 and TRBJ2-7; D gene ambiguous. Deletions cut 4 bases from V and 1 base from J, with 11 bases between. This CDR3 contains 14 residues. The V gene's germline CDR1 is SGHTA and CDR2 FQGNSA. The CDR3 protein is CASSYYLNSYEQYF. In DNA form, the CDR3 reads TGTGCCAGCAGCTACTACCTAAATTCCTACGAGCAGTACTTC.

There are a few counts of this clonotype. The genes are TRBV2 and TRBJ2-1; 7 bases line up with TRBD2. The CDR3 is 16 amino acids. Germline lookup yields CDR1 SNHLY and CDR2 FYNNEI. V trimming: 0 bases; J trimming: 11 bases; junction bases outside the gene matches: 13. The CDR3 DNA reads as TGTGCCAGCAGTGAAGCGGGTGGGGGTCTAGCGGCTAAGCAGTTCTTC. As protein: CASSEAGGGLAAKQFF.